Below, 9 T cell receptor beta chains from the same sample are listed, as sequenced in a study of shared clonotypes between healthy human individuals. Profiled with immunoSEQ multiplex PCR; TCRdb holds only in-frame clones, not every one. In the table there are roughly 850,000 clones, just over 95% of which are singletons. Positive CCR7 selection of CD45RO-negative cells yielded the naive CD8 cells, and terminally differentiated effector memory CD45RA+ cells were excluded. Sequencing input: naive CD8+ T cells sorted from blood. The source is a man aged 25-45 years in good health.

The CDR3 loop reads CASSLVRGNGANVLTF. The CDR3 DNA reads as TGTGCCAGCAGCTTGGTCCGGGGGAATGGGGCCAACGTCCTGACTTTC. The chain uses TRBV5-6 and TRBJ2-6, with a tentative D call TRBD2 (6 bases). The CDR3 is made up of 16 amino acids. From germline, CDR1 is SGHDT and CDR2 YYEEEE. V was pared by 0 bases and J by 3 bases, with 10 bases between.

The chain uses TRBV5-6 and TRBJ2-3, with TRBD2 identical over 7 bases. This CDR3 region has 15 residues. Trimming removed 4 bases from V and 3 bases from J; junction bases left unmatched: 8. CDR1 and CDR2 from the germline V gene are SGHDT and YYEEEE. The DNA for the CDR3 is TGTGCCAGCAGCGGCGTGGGCGGGAGTACAGATACGCAGTATTTT. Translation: CASSGVGGSTDTQYF.

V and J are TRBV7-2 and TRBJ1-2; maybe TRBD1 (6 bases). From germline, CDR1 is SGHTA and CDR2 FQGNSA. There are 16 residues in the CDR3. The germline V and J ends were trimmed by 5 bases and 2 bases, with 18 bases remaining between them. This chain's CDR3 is CASSRLTGQGNYGYTF. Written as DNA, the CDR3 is TGTGCCAGCAGCCGTTTAACGGGACAAGGAAACTATGGCTACACCTTC.

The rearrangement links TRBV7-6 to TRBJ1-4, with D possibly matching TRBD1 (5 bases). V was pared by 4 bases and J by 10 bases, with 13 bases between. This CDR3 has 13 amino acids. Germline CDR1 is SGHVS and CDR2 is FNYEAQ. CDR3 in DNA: TGTGCCAGCAGCTATGGGACTTTAGGAAAACTGTTTTTT. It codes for CASSYGTLGKLFF.

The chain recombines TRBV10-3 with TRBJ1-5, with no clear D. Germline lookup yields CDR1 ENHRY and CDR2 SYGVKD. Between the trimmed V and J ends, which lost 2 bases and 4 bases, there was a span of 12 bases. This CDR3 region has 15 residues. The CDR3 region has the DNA TGTGCCATCAGTGAGAGAGGCGACCGGAATCAGCCCCAGCATTTT. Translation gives CAISERGDRNQPQHF.

The CDR3 DNA sequence: TGTGCCAGCAGCTTAGGAATCCACGAGCAGTACTTC. It encodes CASSLGIHEQYF. The chain has TRBV11-2 and TRBJ2-7; D gene uncertain. This CDR3 has 12 amino acids. Germline V gene lookup returns CDR1 SGHAT and CDR2 FQNNGV. V lost 1 base, J lost 5 bases, and 6 bases lay in between.

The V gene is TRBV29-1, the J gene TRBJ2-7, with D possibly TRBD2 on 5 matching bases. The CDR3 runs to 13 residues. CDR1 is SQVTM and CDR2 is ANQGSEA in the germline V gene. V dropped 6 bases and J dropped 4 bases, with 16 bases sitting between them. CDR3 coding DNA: TGCAGCGTCGAGCAGGAGGCCCCTTACGAGCAGTACTTC. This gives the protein CSVEQEAPYEQYF.

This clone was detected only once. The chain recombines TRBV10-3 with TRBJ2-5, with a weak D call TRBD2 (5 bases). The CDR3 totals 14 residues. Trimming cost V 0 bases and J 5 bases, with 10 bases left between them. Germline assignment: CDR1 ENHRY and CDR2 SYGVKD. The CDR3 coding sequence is TGTGCCATCAGTGAGTCTAAAAGGGAGGAGACCCAGTACTTC. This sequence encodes CAISESKREETQYF.

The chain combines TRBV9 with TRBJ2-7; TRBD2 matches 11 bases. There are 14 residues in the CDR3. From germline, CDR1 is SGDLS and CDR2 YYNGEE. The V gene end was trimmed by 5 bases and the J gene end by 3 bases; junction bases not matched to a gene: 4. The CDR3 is CASSTGTSGYEQYF. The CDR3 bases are TGTGCCAGCAGTACCGGGACTAGCGGCTACGAGCAGTACTTC.